The T cell receptor (beta chain) under discussion was sequenced for a study of blood T cell repertoires in COVID-19. Study context: Material from acute and convalescent COVID-19 was sourced from the United States, Italy and Spain. PBMCs, B-cell-depleted T cells, or T cells provided the cDNA or gDNA that made up the material.

In the source study's methods: Cell counts per sample came from amplifying reference gene primers. Libraries were prepared by immunoSEQ multiplex PCR; TCRdb keeps only in-frame clonotypes and omits some of them. V and J calls plus clone size are reproduced from that table; the DNA served to infer D and trimming. Here the sample spans 300,000 to 400,000 clones, roughly 89% being singletons. The CDR3 loop spans 14 amino acids. The ends lost 3 bases at V and 5 bases at J; junction bases unmatched: 4. Germline-derived CDR1 and CDR2 are KGHDR and SFDVKD. This receptor was taken from a woman aged 18-35 years who had recovered from COVID-19. The J gene is TRBJ2-5, the V gene TRBV24-1; 8 bases agree with TRBD1. Input material: peripheral blood. The CDR3 here is CATSDGQGRETQYF. Here the CDR3 DNA reads TGTGCCACCAGTGATGGACAGGGACGGGAGACCCAGTACTTC.